This T cell receptor (beta chain) was recorded in a study of OX40 agonist ivuxolimab in advanced cancers. Only in-frame clones appear in the TCRdb table, and some are missing; sequencing was by immunoSEQ multiplex PCR. Of around 53,000 clones in the sample, roughly 84% were seen once. This specimen was CD4+ or CD8+ T cells sorted from blood, taken in a trial of the OX40 agonist ivuxolimab. The source is an adult with an advanced solid tumor such as melanoma, head and neck, liver or kidney cancer.

The CDR3 region has the DNA TGTGCCAGCAGCCACAGGGACAGGGTAGATTTTCCCTACGAGCAGTACTTC. Residues: CASSHRDRVDFPYEQYF. V gene TRBV14 combines with J gene TRBJ2-7, with 9 bases fitting TRBD1. V was clipped by 3 bases and J by 2 bases; unmatched bases: 11. This CDR3 comprises 17 residues. CDR1 SGHDN and CDR2 FVKESK come from the germline V gene.